Each of the 19 T cell receptor beta chains below was sequenced from the same sample in a study of graft-versus-host responses after intestinal transplantation. Profiling relied on immunoSEQ multiplex PCR, and the TCRdb table lists in-frame clones only, not all of them. The table shows about 97,000 clones, with 90% to 95% occurring only once. These receptors' antigens are unknown. The sample here was unstimulated CD4+ T cells sorted from spleen or lymph node cells, taken before transplant. These receptor sequences come from a human donor who was the organ donor for an intestinal transplant.

CDR3 loop: CASSQGERSADTQYF. DNA of the CDR3: TGTGCCAGCAGCCAAGGGGAGCGGAGTGCAGATACGCAGTATTTT. The chain couples TRBV4-2 to TRBJ2-3, with D maybe TRBD2 (5 bases). The CDR3 length is 15 residues. V lost 1 base and J 4 bases, leaving 12 bases between the germline ends. In germline, CDR1 is LGHNA, CDR2 YNFKEQ.

The chain has TRBV6-5 and TRBJ2-5; TRBD1 is a possible D gene (6 bases). The CDR3 contains 14 residues. The V end was cut by 6 bases, the J end by 5 bases, with 16 bases between. Germline V gene lookup returns CDR1 MNHEY and CDR2 SVGAGI. The CDR3 DNA sequence: TGTGCCAGCAGAACAGGGTTTTCTTGGGAGACCCAGTACTTC. Translation gives CASRTGFSWETQYF.

The chain recombines TRBV4-1 with TRBJ1-2; TRBD1 aligns across 9 bases. The CDR3 contains 16 residues. CDR1 MGHRA and CDR2 YSYEKL come from the germline V gene. V was pared by 4 bases and J by 3 bases, with 9 bases of the junction left unmatched. CDR3 sequence (DNA): TGCGCCAGCAGCCTTGCGGACAGGGGCTTAGACTATGGCTACACCTTC. It encodes CASSLADRGLDYGYTF.

The chain employs TRBV30 and TRBJ1-4, with TRBD1 as a possible D gene (6 bases). Germline-derived CDR1 and CDR2 are GTSNPN and SVGIG (reference sequence). The CDR3 runs to 13 residues. Trimming took 3 bases from V and 4 from J, leaving 9 bases between them. As DNA, the CDR3 is TGTGCCTGGAGGAAACAGGGTAATGAAAAACTGTTTTTT. Its protein is CAWRKQGNEKLFF.

This clone occurred once. The V gene is TRBV4-1, the J gene TRBJ1-1; 8 positions agree with TRBD1. The CDR3 is 14 amino acids. The germline V gene encodes CDR1 MGHRA and CDR2 YSYEKL. V gave up 5 bases and J gave up 10 bases; unmatched junction bases: 12. The CDR3 here is CASSSRQGSIGAFF. CDR3 in DNA: TGCGCCAGCAGCTCCCGACAGGGGAGTATTGGAGCTTTCTTT.

This clone was counted between two and nine times. This chain connects TRBV13 to TRBJ2-1; possibly TRBD2 for D (5 bases). The germline V and J ends were trimmed by 3 bases and 5 bases, with 14 bases remaining between them. CDR3 length: 15 residues. Germline V CDR1 and CDR2: PRHDT, FYEKMQ (reference sequence). The CDR3: CASSFSGRSHNEQFF. CDR3 DNA sequence: TGTGCCAGCAGCTTCAGCGGCCGGAGTCACAATGAGCAGTTCTTC.

This clone was recorded only once. The J gene is TRBJ1-4, the V gene TRBV30; D gene unclear. Trimming removed 0 bases from V and 3 bases from J, with 8 bases in between. CDR1 is GTSNPN and CDR2 is SVGIG in the germline V gene (reference sequence). The CDR3 is 14 residues long. The CDR3 reads CAWSVSRANEKLFF. As DNA, the CDR3 is TGTGCCTGGAGTGTGTCGAGGGCTAATGAAAAACTGTTTTTT.

The gene calls are TRBV7-3 and TRBJ2-7, with a possible D match to TRBD2 (5 bases). The germline V gene encodes CDR1 SGHTA and CDR2 FQGTGA. V was clipped by 3 bases and J by 0 bases, with 9 bases between them. The CDR3 has 14 residues. The CDR3 DNA sequence: TGTGCCAGCAGCTTGGGCCGGGGCTCCTACGAGCAGTACTTC. It yields the protein CASSLGRGSYEQYF.

This rearrangement joins TRBV6-4 to TRBJ2-6; 12 bases agree with TRBD2. The CDR3 has 19 amino acids. Germline assignment: CDR1 MRHNA and CDR2 SNTAGT. V dropped 5 bases and J dropped 0; count of bases not matched to a gene: 8. CDR3 residues: CASSPLGLAGFSGANVLTF. The CDR3 DNA follows: TGTGCCAGCAGTCCCCTCGGACTAGCGGGGTTCTCTGGGGCCAACGTCCTGACTTTC.

The chain carries TRBV7-2 and TRBJ2-7, with TRBD2 matching 8 bases. Germline assignment: CDR1 SGHTA and CDR2 FQGNSA. V shed 2 bases and J 3 bases; nucleotides not matched to a gene: 9. The CDR3 is 16 residues long. The CDR3: CASSLTTSGAFYEQYF. The CDR3, as DNA: TGTGCCAGCAGCTTAACAACTAGCGGTGCTTTCTACGAGCAGTACTTC.

The chain is built from TRBV28 and TRBJ1-4; 12 bases map to TRBD1. Losses at the gene ends were 5 bases for V and 10 bases for J; bases not matched to a gene: 5. CDR3 length equals 14 residues. The germline V gene encodes CDR1 MDHEN and CDR2 SYDVKM. The CDR3 protein is CASSPGTGGRKLFF. CDR3 DNA: TGTGCCAGCAGTCCCGGGACAGGGGGCAGAAAACTGTTTTTT.

The chain employs TRBV4-2 and TRBJ2-4; no clear D gene. V was trimmed by 1 base and J by 0 bases, leaving 7 bases between them. CDR1 and CDR2 (germline): LGHNA, YNFKEQ. CDR3 length equals 15 residues. DNA of the CDR3: TGTGCCAGCAGCCAAGGACAACTAGCCAAAAACATTCAGTACTTC. Its protein product is CASSQGQLAKNIQYF.

This chain connects TRBV6-5 to TRBJ2-5; D may be TRBD2 (7 bases). V was clipped by 2 bases and J by 4 bases, with 14 bases between them. Germline CDR1 and CDR2: MNHEY and SVGAGI. This CDR3 has 15 residues. CDR3 amino acids: CASSYATRGGETQYF. The CDR3 nucleotides read TGTGCCAGCAGTTACGCCACGAGGGGGGGAGAGACCCAGTACTTC.

The CDR3 bases are TGCGCCAGCAGCCAAGACACTAACTATGGCTACACCTTC. Encoded protein: CASSQDTNYGYTF. The V gene is TRBV4-3, the J gene TRBJ1-2; unclear D gene. This CDR3 has 13 amino acids. V lost 0 bases to trimming and J lost 0 bases, with 2 bases between them. Germline CDR1 reads LGHNA; CDR2 reads YSLEER.

This rearrangement joins TRBV7-2 to TRBJ1-1; TRBD1 is a possible D gene (5 bases). The V and J ends lost 0 bases and 6 bases respectively, with 8 bases between them. Looked up from germline, CDR1 is SGHTA and CDR2 is FQGNSA. The length of the CDR3 is 13 residues. The DNA for the CDR3 is TGTGCCAGCAGCTTAGCGCAGGGCGCTGAAGCTTTCTTT. As protein: CASSLAQGAEAFF.

The rearrangement uses TRBV4-3 and TRBJ2-7, with D perhaps matching TRBD2 (5 bases). V lost 1 base to trimming and J lost 5 bases, with 12 bases between them. The CDR3 spans 14 residues. Germline CDR1 reads LGHNA; CDR2 reads YSLEER. The CDR3 DNA follows: TGCGCCAGCAGCCAAGTAAGGTCCGGGGACGAGCAGTACTTC. As protein: CASSQVRSGDEQYF.

The CDR3 DNA reads TGTGCCAGCTCACCCCCGAGGCCTGCTGGGGCCAACGTCCTGACTTTC. Its translation is CASSPPRPAGANVLTF. This chain joins TRBV18 and TRBJ2-6; D remains unclear. The CDR3 length is 16 residues. V shed 3 bases and J shed 2 bases, with 11 bases lying between them. Germline V CDR1 and CDR2: KGHSH, LQKENI.

V gene TRBV25-1 combines with J gene TRBJ2-3; 12 positions agree with TRBD2. The junction had 6 bases not matched to a gene; V was cut back by 8 bases and J by 6 bases. CDR1 MGHDK and CDR2 SYGVNS come from the germline V gene. The CDR3 totals 14 residues. The CDR3 DNA is TGTGCCAGCGGACCTAGCGGGGGGGCGGATACGCAGTATTTT. Translated: CASGPSGGADTQYF. The entire variable domain, with the rest obtained from reference TRBV25-1 and TRBJ2-3, is as follows: EADIYQTPRYLVIGTGKKITLECSQTMGHDKMYWYQQDPGMELHLIHYSYGVNSTEKGDLSSESTVSRIRTEHFPLTLESARPSHTSQYLCASGPSGGADTQYFGPGTRLTVL.

The J gene is TRBJ1-2, the V gene TRBV19; 11 nucleotides agree with TRBD1. Looked up from germline, CDR1 is LNHDA and CDR2 is SQIVND (reference sequence). Trimming removed 5 bases from V and 2 bases from J; junction bases left unmatched: 4. CDR3 length equals 15 residues. This CDR3 reads CASSPRDRGNYGYTF. CDR3 DNA: TGTGCCAGTAGTCCCCGGGACAGGGGGAACTATGGCTACACCTTC.